The clone carrying this TCR beta chain showed up just once. Its antigen is not identified. Losses at the gene ends were 8 bases for V and 8 bases for J; bases not matched to a gene: 6. Germline V lookup: CDR1 SNHLY, CDR2 FYNNEI. The CDR3 is made up of 13 amino acids. The data were taken from a study of T cell clones after liver transplantation. Data came from immunoSEQ multiplex PCR; TCRdb stores just in-frame clones and leaves some out. The table has about 74,000 clones, about four fifths seen once. Study-wide findings and caveats: These preliminary findings come from unstandardized post-transplant sampling times.

The sequences come from CD4+ T cells from blood, collected before liver transplant. V is TRBV2 and J is TRBJ1-4; TRBD1 aligns across 9 bases. The receptor's source is a human donor who received a liver transplant. The DNA for the CDR3 is TGTGCCAGCGCCGGGACAGGGAACGAAAAACTGTTTTTT. Protein: CASAGTGNEKLFF.